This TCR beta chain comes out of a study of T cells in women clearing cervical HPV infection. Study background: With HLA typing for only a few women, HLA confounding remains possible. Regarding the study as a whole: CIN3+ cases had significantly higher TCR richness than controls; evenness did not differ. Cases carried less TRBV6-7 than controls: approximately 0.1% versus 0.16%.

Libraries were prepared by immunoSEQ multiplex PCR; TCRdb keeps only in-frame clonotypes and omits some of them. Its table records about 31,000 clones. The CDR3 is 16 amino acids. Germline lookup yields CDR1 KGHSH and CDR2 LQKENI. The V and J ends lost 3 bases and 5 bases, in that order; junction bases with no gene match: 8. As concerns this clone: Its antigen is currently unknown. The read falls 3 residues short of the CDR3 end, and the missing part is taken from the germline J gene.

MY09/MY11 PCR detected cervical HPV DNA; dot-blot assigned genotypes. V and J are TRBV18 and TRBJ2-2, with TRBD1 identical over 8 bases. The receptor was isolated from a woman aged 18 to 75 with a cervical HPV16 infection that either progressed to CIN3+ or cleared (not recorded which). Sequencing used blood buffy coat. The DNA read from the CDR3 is TGTGCCAGCTCACCGACAGGGGTGGCACGTACCGGGGAG. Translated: CASSPTGVARTGE. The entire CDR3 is CASSPTGVARTGELFF.